This T cell receptor (beta chain) originates from a study of blood T cell repertoires in COVID-19. Overall study context: Sample material is recorded as cDNA or gDNA derived from T cells, B-cell-depleted T cells, or PBMCs.

Generated by immunoSEQ multiplex PCR, the TCRdb table keeps only in-frame clones and is missing some. Of around 80,000 clones in the sample, over 70% are singletons; the top ten hold 9.5% to 15%. Germline CDR1 reads MNHEY; CDR2 reads SVGAGI. V was pared by 6 bases and J by 6 bases, with 7 bases of the junction left unmatched. The CDR3 runs 13 residues. This TCR derives from a man older than 75 with acute or convalescent COVID-19. Sequenced input: peripheral blood. The gene calls are TRBV6-5 and TRBJ1-2, with 7 bases fitting TRBD1. For the CDR3, the DNA is TGTGCCAGCAGCCCCGGACAGGCGAATGGCTACACCTTC. Encoded protein: CASSPGQANGYTF.